This is a list of T cell receptor beta chains from one sample in a study of OX40 agonist ivuxolimab in advanced cancers. TCRdb's copy holds only in-frame clones and misses some; the assay was immunoSEQ multiplex PCR. The sample includes 58,000 or so clones, 83% of them seen just once. The source material was CD4+ or CD8+ T cells sorted from blood, sampled in a trial of the OX40 agonist ivuxolimab. The origin of the receptors is an adult with an advanced solid tumor such as melanoma, head and neck, liver or kidney cancer. The CDR3 runs from the conserved cysteine through the conserved F or W. Fields, in order: CDR3 length, clone size, D gene, V gene, J gene, CDR3 DNA, CDR3 protein. D genes are given only for firm matches. For some rows the clone size is stated as once, few or many, or as a class when expanded; others skip it.

11	.	.	TRBV25-1	TRBJ2-7	TGTGCCAGCAACGGAGGGGGCGAGCAGTACTTC	CASNGGGEQYF
15	.	.	TRBV13	TRBJ2-7	TGTGCCAGCAGCCTGGGGAGGACAGAGGTGCGCGAGCAGTACTTC	CASSLGRTEVREQYF
16	few	TRBD1	TRBV7-9	TRBJ1-5	TGTGCCAGCAGCTCCGTACAGGGGACTAGCAATCAGCCCCAGCATTTT	CASSSVQGTSNQPQHF
14	few	.	TRBV6-5	TRBJ1-2	TGTGCCAGCAGTTACTGGGACGGGGAATCTGGCTACACCTTC	CASSYWDGESGYTF
11	once	.	TRBV6-1	TRBJ2-3	TGTGCCAGCAGGGCAACAGATACGCAGTATTTT	CASRATDTQYF
13	.	.	TRBV7-7	TRBJ1-3	TGTGCTAGCAGCTTAGGGGAAGGAAACACCATATATTTT	CASSLGEGNTIYF
13	.	TRBD1	TRBV5-6	TRBJ1-4	TGTGCCGGCTGCAGGGGGGTCGTGGAAAAACTGTTTTTT	CAGCRGVVEKLFF
12	.	.	TRBV6-5	TRBJ2-7	TGTGCCAGCAGCTTGACTAATTCCGAGCAGTACTTC	CASSLTNSEQYF
14	.	.	TRBV6-5	TRBJ1-5	TGTGCCAGCCGAGCGGCGGGAATTAATCAGCCCCAGCATTTT	CASRAAGINQPQHF
15	.	.	TRBV5-6	TRBJ2-3	TGTGCCAGCAGCTTGGACTACAGGAAAGCAGATACGCAGTATTTT	CASSLDYRKADTQYF
18	.	TRBD2	TRBV4-3	TRBJ2-3	TGCGCCAGCAGCCAAGAGTACTCGGGGGGAGTTCGCGCAGATACGCAGTATTTT	CASSQEYSGGVRADTQYF
14	.	.	TRBV7-3	TRBJ2-1	TGTGCCAGCAGCTTGTCGGCAGTCTACAATGAGCAGTTCTTC	CASSLSAVYNEQFF
14	.	.	TRBV19	TRBJ2-7	TGTGCCGCCTCAGCCCAGGGCCTCTCCTACGAGCAGTACTTC	CAASAQGLSYEQYF
17	.	TRBD1	TRBV6-1	TRBJ2-3	TGTGCCAGCAGTGGTAAACCGGGACAGGGGATAGCAGATACGCAGTATTTT	CASSGKPGQGIADTQYF